Listed below are T cell receptor beta chains from one sample, sequenced in a study of blood T cell repertoires in COVID-19. The method was immunoSEQ multiplex PCR; TCRdb's version includes in-frame clones alone and lacks a portion of them. The sample holds 270,000 or so clones, about 88% seen once. Sequences were obtained from peripheral blood. The receptor source for this set is a woman aged 35 to 49 who had recovered from COVID-19. Both conserved end residues are part of each CDR3.

CDR3aa,v_gene
CASSSGICAGGYNEQFF,TRBV21-1
CASSFSGERDTQYF,TRBV11-3
CASSPLSKPTYEQYF,TRBV6-5
CASVTSGGPPAQYF,TRBV25-1
CASSYPAGGGASPLHF,TRBV6-6
CASSQEGGGDYGYTF,TRBV21-1
CASSSIRDRGREKLFF,TRBV11-2
CASSTRQGTYTEAFF,TRBV19
CASSLTRTGSGYTF,TRBV7-8
CASSGRSSANTGELFF,TRBV11-2
CSASNRVGSYEQYF,TRBV20-1
CASSELAGEQFF,TRBV6-1
CASSLGTPDTEAFF,TRBV6-5
CASTKAGGDYKYNQPQHF,TRBV7-9
CASSREQGVETEAFF,TRBV7-8
CASSIDRATETQYF,TRBV19
CASKLDITEAFF,TRBV28
CASSGGSHTEAFF,TRBV10-3
CASRTGLKDTQYF,TRBV6-1
CASKGRAGYTDTQYF,TRBV5-1
CASSGGRGVETQYF,TRBV2
CASRAGTANYGYTF,TRBV5-1
CASSYLAPFGDTQYF,TRBV6-2/TRBV6-3
CASSTPGLVNSPLHF,TRBV28
CASSEGQVTYEQYF,TRBV2
CASSILPGQHEKLFF,TRBV19
CASSLGNGYEQYF,TRBV27
CASSYGPDYEQYF,TRBV6-5
CASNYREGLSTEAFF,TRBV25-1
CASSPGTSGNEQYF,TRBV5-1
CASSLLANTGELFF,TRBV5-1
CASSYSAGNTIYF,TRBV19
CASSELGQGRAFF,TRBV25-1
CASSIKSSGNTIYF,TRBV7-2
CASSGQGSGEAFF,TRBV19
CASSHGGGHPGGQYF,TRBV3-1/TRBV3-2
CASSRDIRNYEQYF,TRBV2